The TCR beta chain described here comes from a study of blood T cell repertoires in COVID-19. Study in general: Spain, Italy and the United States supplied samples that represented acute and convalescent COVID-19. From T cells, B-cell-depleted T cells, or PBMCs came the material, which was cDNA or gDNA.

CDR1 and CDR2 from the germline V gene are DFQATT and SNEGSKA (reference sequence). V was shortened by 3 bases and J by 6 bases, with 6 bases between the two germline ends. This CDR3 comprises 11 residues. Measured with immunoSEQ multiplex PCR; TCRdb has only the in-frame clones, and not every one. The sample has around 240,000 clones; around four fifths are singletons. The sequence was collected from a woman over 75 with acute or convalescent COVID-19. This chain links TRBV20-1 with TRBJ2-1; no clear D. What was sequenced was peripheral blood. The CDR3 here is CSASGGNEQFF. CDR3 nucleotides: TGCAGTGCTAGCGGCGGCAATGAGCAGTTCTTC.